A selection of T cell receptor beta chains follows, all from one sample in a study of cytomegalovirus exposure and HLA in healthy donors. Measured with immunoSEQ multiplex PCR; TCRdb has only the in-frame clones, and not every one. The sample has approximately 230,000 clones; about 90% are singletons. The sample was PBMCs. The receptors derive from a man between 18 and 29 years old in good health and CMV-seropositive. Each CDR3 is given with its conserved first and last residue. Each record gives: CDR3 DNA, CDR3 protein, J gene, V gene, D gene, clone size, CDR3 length. D genes are given only for firm matches. Size is omitted from some rows. Given values are once, few, many or a class for expanded clones.

cdr3_nt: TGTGCCAGCAGCTTAGCTACAGGGGAGCAGTACTTC
cdr3_aa: CASSLATGEQYF
j_call: TRBJ2-7
v_call: TRBV11-2
d_call: .
clone_size: .
cdr3_length: 12

cdr3_nt: TGTGCCAGCAGCTTGGCCGGGAGGTACAATGAGCAGTTCTTC
cdr3_aa: CASSLAGRYNEQFF
j_call: TRBJ2-1
v_call: TRBV5-6
d_call: TRBD2
clone_size: .
cdr3_length: 14

cdr3_nt: TGTGCCAGCAGTACAGGGGGCTATGGCTACACCTTC
cdr3_aa: CASSTGGYGYTF
j_call: TRBJ1-2
v_call: TRBV6-1
d_call: TRBD1
clone_size: .
cdr3_length: 12

cdr3_nt: TGTGCTAGTGGCTCCCGGACAGGGGCAACCCTCTACGAGCAGTACTTC
cdr3_aa: CASGSRTGATLYEQYF
j_call: TRBJ2-7
v_call: TRBV12-5
d_call: TRBD1
clone_size: .
cdr3_length: 16

cdr3_nt: TGTGCCAGCAGCACCAGGGGGTCCTACAATGAGCAGTTCTTC
cdr3_aa: CASSTRGSYNEQFF
j_call: TRBJ2-1
v_call: TRBV5-4
d_call: TRBD1
clone_size: .
cdr3_length: 14

cdr3_nt: TGTGCCAGCAGTTACAGATGGGGAGGCTATGGCTACACCTTC
cdr3_aa: CASSYRWGGYGYTF
j_call: TRBJ1-2
v_call: TRBV6-6
d_call: .
clone_size: once
cdr3_length: 14

cdr3_nt: TGTGCCAGCAGCTTGGGGGCACACAAGTCCTACGAGCAGTACTTC
cdr3_aa: CASSLGAHKSYEQYF
j_call: TRBJ2-7
v_call: TRBV5-7
d_call: .
clone_size: .
cdr3_length: 15

cdr3_nt: TGTGCCAGCAGTCGCAGGCAGTTCACAGATACGCAGTATTTT
cdr3_aa: CASSRRQFTDTQYF
j_call: TRBJ2-3
v_call: TRBV2
d_call: .
clone_size: .
cdr3_length: 14

cdr3_nt: TGTGCCAGCAGCGCTACAGGGGGCGCTCAGCCCCAGCATTTT
cdr3_aa: CASSATGGAQPQHF
j_call: TRBJ1-5
v_call: TRBV2
d_call: TRBD1
clone_size: .
cdr3_length: 14

cdr3_nt: TGTGCCACCAGCAGGCTACCGGGACAGGGGAAAGAGGAGCAGTACTTC
cdr3_aa: CATSRLPGQGKEEQYF
j_call: TRBJ2-7
v_call: TRBV15
d_call: TRBD1
clone_size: .
cdr3_length: 16

cdr3_nt: TGTGCCAGCACACATTATGGGGACAGGGGCTATGGCTACACCTTC
cdr3_aa: CASTHYGDRGYGYTF
j_call: TRBJ1-2
v_call: TRBV5-4
d_call: TRBD1
clone_size: .
cdr3_length: 15

cdr3_nt: TGTGCCAGCACACCTGGGACTAGCGTGCCAGATACGCAGTATTTT
cdr3_aa: CASTPGTSVPDTQYF
j_call: TRBJ2-3
v_call: TRBV2
d_call: TRBD2
clone_size: few
cdr3_length: 15

cdr3_nt: TGTGCCAGCAGTTTAGGAGGGGCGACTGGCTACACCTTC
cdr3_aa: CASSLGGATGYTF
j_call: TRBJ1-2
v_call: TRBV28
d_call: .
clone_size: .
cdr3_length: 13

cdr3_nt: TGTGCCAGCAGCGTAGGACAGGGGCAGCCCCAGCATTTT
cdr3_aa: CASSVGQGQPQHF
j_call: TRBJ1-5
v_call: TRBV9
d_call: TRBD1
clone_size: .
cdr3_length: 13